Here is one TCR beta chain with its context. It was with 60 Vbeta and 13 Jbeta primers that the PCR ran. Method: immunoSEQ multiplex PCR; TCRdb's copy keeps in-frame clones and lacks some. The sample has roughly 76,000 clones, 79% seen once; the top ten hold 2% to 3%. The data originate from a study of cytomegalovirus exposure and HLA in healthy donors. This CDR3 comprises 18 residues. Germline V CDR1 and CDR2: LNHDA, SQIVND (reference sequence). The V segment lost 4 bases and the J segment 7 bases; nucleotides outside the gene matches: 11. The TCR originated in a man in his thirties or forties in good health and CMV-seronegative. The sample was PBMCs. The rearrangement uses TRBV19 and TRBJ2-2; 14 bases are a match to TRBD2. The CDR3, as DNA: TGTGCCAGTAGTACCCTGACTAGCGGGGGGGCCGGGGGCGGGGAGCTGTTTTTT. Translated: CASSTLTSGGAGGGELFF.